Each of the 25 T cell receptor beta chains below was sequenced from the same sample in a study of T cell changes during pregnancy in multiple sclerosis. Here immunoSEQ multiplex PCR was the method, and the copy in TCRdb shows in-frame clones only, minus some. The top ten clones hold 2.5% of a sample with 64,000 or so clones, 90% to 97% of them seen once. The input for sequencing was CD8+ T cells from peripheral blood mononuclear cells, taken after pregnancy. The receptors come from a female donor with multiple sclerosis, enrolled in a pregnancy study.

This chain uses TRBV27 with TRBJ2-3, with 9 bases matching TRBD2. The trim removed 2 bases at V and 14 bases at J, leaving 5 bases unmatched. CDR1 is MNHEY and CDR2 is SMNVEV in the germline V gene (reference sequence). The CDR3 covers 12 residues. The chain's CDR3 is CASSLVGGRAYF. The CDR3 DNA sequence: TGTGCCAGCAGTTTAGTCGGCGGGAGGGCGTATTTT.

The V and J genes are TRBV27 and TRBJ2-7; TRBD1 agrees at 9 bases. V gave up 4 bases and J gave up 6 bases; unmatched junction bases: 13. Germline lookup yields CDR1 MNHEY and CDR2 SMNVEV (reference sequence). The CDR3 loop spans 16 amino acids. The CDR3 protein is CASSSFFGQGSGEQYF. CDR3 coding DNA: TGTGCCAGCAGTTCCTTCTTCGGACAGGGGTCAGGCGAGCAGTACTTC.

The chain is built from TRBV19 and TRBJ1-5; no clear D. V was pared by 3 bases and J by 1 base, with 10 bases between. CDR3 length equals 15 residues. The germline V gene has CDR1 LNHDA and CDR2 SQIVND (reference sequence). CDR3 in amino acids: CASSMSAGSNQPQHF. The CDR3 DNA follows: TGTGCCAGTAGTATGAGTGCGGGGAGCAATCAGCCCCAGCATTTT. Full variable domain (missing parts from reference TRBV19 and TRBJ1-5): DGGITQSPKYLFRKEGQNVTLSCEQNLNHDAMYWYRQDPGQGLRLIYYSQIVNDFQKGDIAEGYSVSREKKESFPLTVTSAQKNPTAFYLCASSMSAGSNQPQHFGDGTRLSIL.

The chain carries TRBV19 and TRBJ2-1; weak D call: TRBD1 (6 bases). Trimming cost V 8 bases and J 7 bases, with 21 bases left between them. Germline CDR1 is LNHDA and CDR2 is SQIVND (reference sequence). This CDR3 is built from 15 residues. CDR3 loop: CASEGGPQGFNEQFF. The CDR3, as DNA: TGTGCCAGTGAAGGTGGGCCACAGGGATTTAATGAGCAGTTCTTC.

This chain joins TRBV5-1 and TRBJ2-1; TRBD2 is a possible D gene (5 bases). Trimming removed 10 bases from V and 6 bases from J, with 17 bases in between. The CDR3 extends over 13 amino acids. Per the germline V gene, CDR1 is SGHRS and CDR2 is YFSETQ. CDR3 region: CACRETRSNEQFF. DNA of the CDR3: TGCGCCTGTAGGGAGACTCGGAGCAATGAGCAGTTCTTC.

The rearrangement joins TRBV6-6 to TRBJ2-3, with TRBD1 matching 7 bases. V was clipped by 2 bases and J by 0 bases; unmatched bases: 2. In germline, CDR1 is MNHNY, CDR2 SVGAGI (reference sequence). This CDR3 contains 15 residues. CDR3: CASSYLGQSTDTQYF. The CDR3 DNA follows: TGTGCCAGCAGTTACCTGGGACAGAGCACAGATACGCAGTATTTT.

The chain is built from TRBV11-2 and TRBJ2-5, with 13 bases identical to TRBD2. Germline V gene data show CDR1 as SGHAT and CDR2 as FQNNGV. The V gene end was trimmed by 5 bases and the J gene end by 3 bases; junction bases not matched to a gene: 6. This CDR3 has 16 amino acids. CDR3 region: CASSAGLAGLEETQYF. The CDR3 DNA reads TGTGCCAGCAGCGCGGGACTAGCGGGACTGGAAGAGACCCAGTACTTC. Combining the CDR3 with reference TRBV11-2 and TRBJ2-5 gives the whole variable domain EAGVAQSPRYKIIEKRQSVAFWCNPISGHATLYWYQQILGQGPKLLIQFQNNGVVDDSQLPKDRFSAERLKGVDSTLKIQPAKLEDSAVYLCASSAGLAGLEETQYFGPGTRLLVL.

V gene TRBV28 combines with J gene TRBJ2-2, with D uncertain. CDR1 is MDHEN and CDR2 is SYDVKM in the germline V gene. Trimming took 4 bases from V and 2 from J, leaving 11 bases between them. The CDR3 spans 15 residues. This CDR3 reads CASSSDPGNTGELFF. The CDR3 nucleotides are TGTGCCAGCAGTTCAGATCCTGGTAACACCGGGGAGCTGTTTTTT.

In DNA form, the CDR3 reads TGTGCCAGTAGTATACAGGGGGCCTACGAGCAGTACTTC. This codes for CASSIQGAYEQYF. The V call is TRBV19, the J call TRBJ2-7; 7 bases match TRBD1. The CDR3 runs to 13 residues. Trimming removed 2 bases from V and 2 bases from J; junction bases left unmatched: 0. Germline-derived CDR1 and CDR2 are LNHDA and SQIVND (reference sequence).

The rearrangement joins TRBV28 to TRBJ1-2; TRBD1 might be the D (6 bases). Trimming removed 8 bases at V and 5 bases at J, with 9 bases between. The CDR3 spans 11 residues. Germline V gene lookup returns CDR1 MDHEN and CDR2 SYDVKM. As DNA, the CDR3 is TGTGCCAGCCAGGGGCCTTATGGCTACACCTTC. Translating gives CASQGPYGYTF.

V is TRBV6-1 and J is TRBJ1-5, with D possibly being TRBD1 (6 bases). The germline V gene has CDR1 MNHNS and CDR2 SASEGT. The CDR3 loop spans 14 amino acids. Trimming left V 6 bases short and J 0 bases short, with 9 bases between. Here the CDR3 reads CASRTGISNQPQHF. Written as DNA, the CDR3 is TGTGCCAGCAGAACAGGGATTAGCAATCAGCCCCAGCATTTT.

This clone came up once. The genes are TRBV5-4 and TRBJ2-3, with D unresolved. Trimming pared 6 bases from V and 4 bases from J, leaving 15 bases between. The CDR3 extends over 14 amino acids. Germline CDR1 is SGHNT and CDR2 is YYREEE (reference sequence). This CDR3 is CASNIVGGADTQYF. In nucleotides, the CDR3 is TGTGCCAGCAACATAGTGGGTGGAGCAGATACGCAGTATTTT.

This chain connects TRBV7-2 to TRBJ2-3; 7 nucleotides align to TRBD2. CDR1 and CDR2 (germline): SGHTA, FQGNSA. After removal of 5 bases from V and 4 bases from J, the junction contained 9 bases not matched to a gene. The CDR3 has 15 amino acids. Here the CDR3 reads CASSTTSSVADTQYF. Written as DNA, the CDR3 is TGTGCCAGCAGCACGACTAGCAGCGTGGCAGATACGCAGTATTTT.

The rearrangement joins TRBV11-1 to TRBJ2-1; perhaps TRBD1 as D (6 bases). From germline, CDR1 is SGHAT and CDR2 FQDESV (reference sequence). CDR3 length: 15 residues. Trimming left V 0 bases short and J 6 bases short, with 12 bases between. CDR3 residues: CASSLAPTGFNEQFF. The CDR3 DNA follows: TGTGCCAGCAGCTTAGCACCGACAGGCTTCAATGAGCAGTTCTTC.

The chain recombines TRBV27 with TRBJ2-5, with 7 bases lining up with TRBD2. The junction had 9 bases not matched to a gene; V was cut back by 0 bases and J by 5 bases. The CDR3 is made up of 16 amino acids. CDR1 is MNHEY and CDR2 is SMNVEV in the germline V gene (reference sequence). The CDR3 nucleotides read TGTGCCAGCAGTTTATCCCCCATGGGGGGAGGGGAGACCCAGTACTTC. As protein: CASSLSPMGGGETQYF.

The table lists this clone with a count of one. The rearrangement uses TRBV9 and TRBJ2-7; TRBD2 matches 8 bases. The CDR3 totals 14 residues. J gave up 5 bases and V 2 bases, and 6 bases lay outside the gene matches. Per the germline V gene, CDR1 is SGDLS and CDR2 is YYNGEE. Here the CDR3 reads CASSVGSGTDEQYF. The DNA of the CDR3 is TGTGCCAGCAGCGTGGGTAGCGGGACGGACGAGCAGTACTTC. Drawing the rest from reference TRBV9 and TRBJ2-7, the complete variable domain is DSGVTQTPKHLITATGQRVTLRCSPRSGDLSVYWYQQSLDQGLQFLIQYYNGEERAKGNILERFSAQQFPDLHSELNLSSLELGDSALYFCASSVGSGTDEQYFGPGTRLTVT.

This clone was detected a few times. The chain links TRBV19 to TRBJ1-5, with D possibly matching TRBD1 (6 bases). The V gene lost 5 bases and the J gene lost 6 bases, with 14 bases spanning the gap. The CDR3 is made up of 14 amino acids. Germline V lookup: CDR1 LNHDA, CDR2 SQIVND (reference sequence). The CDR3 DNA is TGTGCCAGTAGTCCAGGGGTAGGGGGTCAGCCCCAGCATTTT. It translates to CASSPGVGGQPQHF.

This clone was counted once. CDR3 residues: CASSVGSQPQHF. The CDR3 DNA reads as TGTGCCAGCAGCGTAGGGAGTCAGCCCCAGCATTTT. This rearrangement joins TRBV7-2 to TRBJ1-5; D unresolved. The V end was cut by 5 bases, the J end by 6 bases, with 8 bases between. The germline CDR1 and CDR2 sequences are SGHTA and FQGNSA. This CDR3 comprises 12 residues.

The V and J genes are TRBV6-1 and TRBJ2-7, with 7 bases lining up with TRBD1. This CDR3 has 15 residues. The germline V gene has CDR1 MNHNS and CDR2 SASEGT. Trimming cost V 4 bases and J 2 bases; bases outside gene matches: 8. The DNA of the CDR3 is TGTGCCAGCAGTGGTAGACAGGGCCAAACCTACGAGCAGTACTTC. Translating gives CASSGRQGQTYEQYF.

The gene calls are TRBV10-2 and TRBJ1-5; D gene ambiguous. The V gene's germline CDR1 is WSHSY and CDR2 SAAADI. The CDR3 is 11 residues long. The V end lost 3 bases, the J end lost 8 bases, and 5 bases lay between the germline ends. In DNA, the CDR3 is TGCGCCAGCAGTGATCCTGAGCCCCAGCATTTT. It is translated as CASSDPEPQHF.

This clone was seen just once. The J gene is TRBJ2-3, the V gene TRBV27; D is possibly TRBD1 (6 bases). Per germline, CDR1 MNHEY and CDR2 SMNVEV (reference sequence). CDR3 size: 14 residues. The V gene lost 6 bases and the J gene lost 3 bases, with 13 bases spanning the gap. The CDR3 sequence is CASSGMRGTDTQYF. CDR3 in DNA: TGTGCCAGCAGCGGGATGAGGGGGACAGATACGCAGTATTTT.

The rearrangement joins TRBV13 to TRBJ2-7, with 8 bases aligning to TRBD1. Per the germline V gene, CDR1 is PRHDT and CDR2 is FYEKMQ (reference sequence). The junction had 11 bases not matched to a gene; V was cut back by 4 bases and J by 3 bases. The CDR3 has 16 residues. The CDR3 sequence is CASSSTTGTGYYEQYF. The CDR3 DNA follows: TGTGCCAGCAGCTCAACGACCGGGACAGGATACTACGAGCAGTACTTC.

The chain combines TRBV9 with TRBJ2-3, with D maybe TRBD2 (5 bases). V was clipped by 4 bases and J by 0 bases, with 18 bases between them. This CDR3 has 17 residues. The germline gives CDR1 SGDLS, CDR2 YYNGEE. The CDR3, as DNA: TGTGCCAGCAGCACCCGCACCGGACTCAGTAGCACAGATACGCAGTATTTT. It translates to CASSTRTGLSSTDTQYF.

The gene calls are TRBV6-5 and TRBJ2-3; D perhaps matches TRBD1 (6 bases). Germline V gene sequence: CDR1 MNHEY, CDR2 SVGAGI. CDR3 length equals 14 residues. Trimming stripped 2 bases from V and 3 bases from J, with 9 bases between. The CDR3 region has the DNA TGTGCCAGCAGTTACACCACAGGGACAGATACGCAGTATTTT. It yields the protein CASSYTTGTDTQYF.

The CDR3 DNA follows: TGCAGCGCAATTCCAACAGGGCACAACTCCTACGAGCAGTACTTC. Protein sequence: CSAIPTGHNSYEQYF. The chain joins TRBV29-1 to TRBJ2-7, with D perhaps TRBD1 (6 bases). Trimming took 7 bases from V and 0 from J, leaving 19 bases between them. The CDR3 runs to 15 residues. CDR1 is SQVTM, CDR2 ANQGSEA, per germline.